These 21 T cell receptor beta chains came from one sample sequenced in a study of blood T cell repertoires in COVID-19. The assay was immunoSEQ multiplex PCR, and TCRdb's table has in-frame clones only and misses some. The data show 150,000 to 200,000 clones, 86% seen once. Material for sequencing was peripheral blood. Receptors originate from a woman aged 55-69 years with COVID-19, enrolled during active disease.

The rearrangement joins TRBV13 to TRBJ2-7, with D perhaps matching TRBD2 (6 bases). CDR1 is PRHDT and CDR2 is FYEKMQ in the germline V gene (reference sequence). The CDR3 sequence is 15 residues long. Between the trimmed V and J ends, which lost 3 bases and 3 bases, there was a span of 15 bases. The chain's CDR3 is CASSLARETYYEQYF. The CDR3 DNA sequence: TGTGCCAGCAGCTTGGCACGGGAGACTTACTACGAGCAGTACTTC. The whole variable domain, filled in from reference TRBV13 and TRBJ2-7, reads AAGVIQSPRHLIKEKRETATLKCYPIPRHDTVYWYQQGPGQDPQFLISFYEKMQSDKGSIPDRFSAQQFSDYHSELNMSSLELGDSALYFCASSLARETYYEQYFGPGTRLTVT.

The chain combines TRBV5-5 with TRBJ2-7, with TRBD1 matching 8 bases. The CDR3 consists of 14 residues. From germline, CDR1 is SGHKS and CDR2 YYEKEE (reference sequence). Trimming at V came to 0 bases and at J to 8 bases, leaving 7 bases not matched to a gene. The CDR3 DNA follows: TGTGCCAGCAGCTTGGAAACAGGGGGTGGGAAGCAGTACTTC. The encoded protein is CASSLETGGGKQYF.

The J gene is TRBJ2-7, the V gene TRBV27; D is unclear. The CDR3 consists of 14 residues. Between the trimmed V and J ends, which lost 4 bases and 4 bases, there was a span of 14 bases. Germline V gene sequence: CDR1 MNHEY, CDR2 SMNVEV (reference sequence). The CDR3 is CASSSFRVPYEQYF. The CDR3 coding sequence is TGTGCCAGCAGTTCTTTCCGGGTCCCGTACGAGCAGTACTTC.

V gene TRBV9 combines with J gene TRBJ2-5; 9 bases match TRBD1. CDR3 length equals 14 residues. Per the germline V gene, CDR1 is SGDLS and CDR2 is YYNGEE. V trimming: 4 bases; J trimming: 4 bases; junction bases outside the gene matches: 5. The CDR3 DNA reads as TGTGCCAGCAGCACGGACAGGGGAGGAGAGACCCAGTACTTC. Translation gives CASSTDRGGETQYF.

The chain's CDR3 is CASSPYRGGTGELFF. The CDR3 nucleotides are TGTGCCAGCAGTCCCTACAGGGGTGGTACCGGGGAGCTGTTTTTT. The chain combines TRBV28 with TRBJ2-2; 7 positions agree with TRBD1. Looked up from germline, CDR1 is MDHEN and CDR2 is SYDVKM. J was trimmed by 5 bases and V by 5 bases; bases with no gene match: 8. CDR3 length equals 15 residues.

The CDR3 sequence: CASSQGGTGDPLHF. CDR3 DNA: TGCGCCAGCAGCCAAGGTGGGACAGGGGATCCCCTCCACTTT. The chain is built from TRBV4-3 and TRBJ1-6; 10 bases match TRBD1. This CDR3 has 14 amino acids. From germline, CDR1 is LGHNA and CDR2 YSLEER. V lost 1 base, J lost 13 bases, and 4 bases stayed unmatched.

This clone was seen at least ten times. This sequence joins TRBV11-3 and TRBJ2-7, with 8 bases identical to TRBD1. The CDR3 consists of 14 residues. CDR1 and CDR2 (germline): SGHNT, YENEEA. V was clipped by 2 bases and J by 5 bases; unmatched bases: 5. CDR3 bases: TGTGCCAGCAGCTTATCCAGGGGGCGGCACGAGCAGTACTTC. This sequence encodes CASSLSRGRHEQYF.

The chain recombines TRBV5-5 with TRBJ2-5; 7 positions match TRBD2. V shed 2 bases, J shed 1 base, and the junction held 2 bases outside the gene matches. This CDR3 comprises 14 residues. CDR1 is SGHKS and CDR2 is YYEKEE in the germline V gene (reference sequence). The CDR3 sequence is CASSFGTIQETQYF. The CDR3 bases are TGTGCCAGCAGCTTTGGGACTATCCAAGAGACCCAGTACTTC.

V usage is TRBV6-2 or TRBV6-3 and J usage is TRBJ2-6; TRBD1 agrees at 7 bases. Germline V gene sequence: CDR1 MNHEY, CDR2 SVGEGT. V gave up 5 bases and J gave up 2 bases; unmatched junction bases: 9. The CDR3 length is 17 residues. The CDR3 region has the DNA TGTGCCAGCAGTCTGAAGGGGGCGCTGCCTGGGGCCAACGTCCTGACTTTC. Its protein is CASSLKGALPGANVLTF.

CDR3 protein: CASSFRQGGMGGYTF. CDR3 bases: TGTGCCAGCAGCTTCCGCCAGGGTGGTATGGGTGGCTACACCTTC. The chain links TRBV5-8 to TRBJ1-2; TRBD1 might be the D (5 bases). Germline V gene sequence: CDR1 SGHTS, CDR2 YDEGEE. V was cut by 2 bases and J by 7 bases, with 18 bases left in between. The CDR3 is made up of 15 amino acids.

The chain joins TRBV5-4 to TRBJ2-7; D ambiguous. The V gene lost 1 base and the J gene lost 3 bases, with 11 bases spanning the gap. The CDR3 runs to 14 residues. Per germline, CDR1 SGHNT and CDR2 YYREEE (reference sequence). This chain's CDR3 is CASSLTDLSYEQYF. The CDR3 DNA sequence: TGTGCCAGCAGCTTGACAGATTTGAGCTACGAGCAGTACTTC.

The rearrangement links TRBV4-1 to TRBJ1-5; 9 bases are shared with TRBD1. V dropped 4 bases and J dropped 3; count of bases not matched to a gene: 7. The V gene's germline CDR1 is MGHRA and CDR2 YSYEKL. CDR3 length: 16 amino acids. CDR3 sequence: CASSPQGQGVNQPQHF. As DNA, the CDR3 is TGCGCCAGCAGCCCCCAGGGACAGGGAGTCAATCAGCCCCAGCATTTT.

The chain recombines TRBV6-1 with TRBJ2-5, with 7 nucleotides matching TRBD1. This CDR3 comprises 14 residues. V was clipped by 3 bases and J by 5 bases; unmatched bases: 6. Per germline, CDR1 MNHNS and CDR2 SASEGT. Here the CDR3 reads CASSDYTGVETQYF. The CDR3, as DNA: TGTGCCAGCAGTGATTACACAGGGGTTGAGACCCAGTACTTC.

The rearrangement uses TRBV18 and TRBJ1-2; 9 nucleotides line up with TRBD1. Germline V gene data show CDR1 as KGHSH and CDR2 as LQKENI. This CDR3 has 17 residues. V dropped 4 bases and J dropped 0; count of bases not matched to a gene: 9. The CDR3 nucleotides read TGTGCCAGCTCACAGGGGACAGGGAGATCAACTAACTATGGCTACACCTTC. Translating gives CASSQGTGRSTNYGYTF. Combining the CDR3 with reference TRBV18 and TRBJ1-2 gives the whole variable domain NAGVMQNPRHLVRRRGQEARLRCSPMKGHSHVYWYRQLPEEGLKFMVYLQKENIIDESGMPKERFSAEFPKEGPSILRIQQVVRGDSAAYFCASSQGTGRSTNYGYTFGSGTRLTVV.

In DNA, the CDR3 is TGTGCCAGCAGTTACTCCGGGTCGGGGGCCAAAAACATTCAGTACTTC. As protein: CASSYSGSGAKNIQYF. V is TRBV6-5 and J is TRBJ2-4; D is possibly TRBD2 (5 bases). The V and J ends lost 0 bases and 1 base respectively, with 10 bases between them. The germline V gene encodes CDR1 MNHEY and CDR2 SVGAGI. This CDR3 region has 16 residues.

The V gene is TRBV7-9, the J gene TRBJ2-7; possibly TRBD2 for D (6 bases). From germline, CDR1 is SEHNR and CDR2 FQNEAQ (reference sequence). CDR3 length equals 15 residues. The ends were cut back, 0 bases at V and 2 bases at J, with 11 bases in the middle. This CDR3 reads CASSLARGATYEQYF. The CDR3 DNA sequence: TGTGCCAGCAGCTTAGCGCGGGGCGCCACCTACGAGCAGTACTTC.

This clone was detected only a few times. The chain is built from TRBV29-1 and TRBJ2-5, with 12 bases that match TRBD2. CDR1 and CDR2 from the germline V gene are SQVTM and ANQGSEA. After removal of 0 bases from V and 1 base from J, the junction contained 3 bases not matched to a gene. CDR3 size: 16 residues. For the CDR3, the DNA is TGCAGCGTTGAAGATCGACTAGCGGGAGCCCAAGAGACCCAGTACTTC. This encodes CSVEDRLAGAQETQYF. The full variable domain, rest sourced from reference TRBV29-1 and TRBJ2-5, is SAVISQKPSRDICQRGTSLTIQCQVDSQVTMMFWYRQQPGQSLTLIATANQGSEATYESGFVIDKFPISRPNLTFSTLTVSNMSPEDSSIYLCSVEDRLAGAQETQYFGPGTRLLVL.

The gene calls are TRBV19 and TRBJ2-5; 8 nucleotides agree with TRBD1. This CDR3 has 12 residues. CDR1 and CDR2 (germline): LNHDA, SQIVND (reference sequence). J lost 5 bases, V lost 6 bases, and 2 bases had no gene match. CDR3 sequence reads: CASSRQGETQYF. DNA of the CDR3: TGTGCCAGTAGCAGACAGGGGGAGACCCAGTACTTC.

This chain links TRBV6-5 with TRBJ1-5; 7 bases align to TRBD1. V gave up 6 bases and J gave up 7 bases; unmatched junction bases: 9. CDR3 length: 14 residues. Germline CDR1 and CDR2: MNHEY and SVGAGI. The CDR3 protein is CASRDRDSRQPQHF. The CDR3 bases are TGTGCCAGCAGAGACAGGGATTCGCGGCAGCCCCAGCATTTT.

The rearrangement links TRBV15 to TRBJ2-7; D is ambiguous. The CDR3 covers 17 residues. V lost 0 bases to trimming and J lost 0 bases, with 15 bases between them. Germline V gene lookup returns CDR1 LNHNV and CDR2 YYDKDF (reference sequence). CDR3 residues: CATSRDLFEQISYEQYF. The CDR3 bases are TGTGCCACCAGCAGAGATTTGTTTGAACAGATCTCCTACGAGCAGTACTTC. Supplemented by reference TRBV15 and TRBJ2-7, the full variable domain reads DAMVIQNPRYQVTQFGKPVTLSCSQTLNHNVMYWYQQKSSQAPKLLFHYYDKDFNNEADTPDNFQSRRPNTSFCFLDIRSPGLGDTAMYLCATSRDLFEQISYEQYFGPGTRLTVT.

V usage is TRBV30 and J usage is TRBJ2-5; perhaps TRBD1 as D (6 bases). Trimming removed 4 bases at V and 2 bases at J, with 11 bases between. Germline loops: CDR1 GTSNPN, CDR2 SVGIG (reference sequence). There are 13 residues in the CDR3. DNA for the CDR3: TGTGCCTGGACCACAGGGTTACAAGAGACCCAGTACTTC. It specifies CAWTTGLQETQYF.